The rows below give T cell receptor beta chains drawn from one sample of a study of response to subunit inactivated influenza vaccine. One entry per CDR3 protein results from TCRdb running MiXCR on the RT-PCR reads. The sample yields fewer than 600,000 distinct CDR3 sequences, about 7.2% seen once. Here the sequenced sample was PBMCs from blood, taken roughly 24 months after vaccination. The receptors here all came from a man aged 50 to 69 who received an inactivated influenza vaccine. CDR3s include the opening cysteine and the closing phenylalanine or tryptophan. A D gene is named only where the DNA matches it firmly. For some rows the clone size is stated as once, few or many, or as a class when expanded; others skip it.

v_gene	len	abundance	j_gene	d_gene	CDR3aa	CDR3nt
TRBV5-1	15	many	TRBJ2-7	.	CASSLRLGGGYEQYF	TGCGCCAGCAGCTTAAGACTAGGAGGGGGCTACGAGCAGTACTTC
TRBV6-2/TRBV6-3	13	.	TRBJ2-3	.	CASAGSLTDTQYF	TGTGCCAGTGCAGGATCCTTAACAGATACGCAGTATTTT
TRBV29-1	12	many	TRBJ2-2	.	CSVAWRTGELFF	TGCAGCGTTGCTTGGCGAACCGGGGAGCTGTTTTTT
TRBV6-5	16	few	TRBJ2-3	.	CASSYLVPGGTDTQYF	TGTGCCAGCAGTTACTTGGTTCCGGGGGGCACAGATACGCAGTATTTT
TRBV20-1	18	few	TRBJ2-3	TRBD2	CSAPPGLVPPSSTDTQYF	TGCAGTGCCCCACCGGGACTAGTTCCCCCATCGAGCACAGATACGCAGTATTTT
TRBV20-1	14	many	TRBJ1-1	.	CSARRQGPNTEAFF	TGCAGTGCTAGGCGGCAGGGGCCGAACACTGAAGCTTTCTTT
TRBV5-5	15	few	TRBJ2-6	.	CASSGTFGRTNVLTF	TGTGCCAGCAGCGGAACCTTTGGCAGAACCAACGTCCTGACTTTC
TRBV12-3/TRBV12-4	15	.	TRBJ1-2	TRBD1	CASREQGARGYGYTF	TGTGCCAGCAGGGAACAGGGGGCGCGGGGCTATGGCTACACCTTC
TRBV6-1	14	.	TRBJ1-4	.	CASKRTVINEKLFF	TGTGCCAGCAAAAGGACAGTGATTAATGAAAAACTGTTTTTT
TRBV20-1	14	few	TRBJ2-3	.	CSASRQGKRDTQYF	TGCAGTGCTAGCCGGCAGGGGAAGAGGGATACGCAGTATTTT
TRBV6-2/TRBV6-3	12	.	TRBJ1-5	.	CASSPRNQPQHF	TGTGCCAGCAGTCCACGTAATCAGCCCCAGCATTTT
TRBV7-6	15	few	TRBJ2-2	.	CASSLVRGNTGELFF	TGTGCCAGCAGCTTAGTCAGGGGAAACACCGGGGAGCTGTTTTTT
TRBV6-1	14	.	TRBJ1-1	TRBD1	CASRGQGGNTEAFF	TGTGCCAGCAGAGGACAGGGGGGGAACACTGAAGCTTTCTTT
TRBV5-1	15	.	TRBJ2-7	.	CASSAAGEVYNEQYF	TGCGCCAGCAGCGCGGCAGGGGAAGTTTATAACGAGCAGTACTTC
TRBV10-1	17	few	TRBJ2-3	TRBD2	CASSEWASGDNTDTQYF	TGCGCCAGCAGTGAGTGGGCTAGCGGTGACAACACAGATACGCAGTATTTT
TRBV5-1	15	.	TRBJ1-1	TRBD1	CASSEGTGLNTEAFF	TGCGCCAGCAGCGAGGGGACAGGGTTGAACACTGAAGCTTTCTTT
TRBV12-3/TRBV12-4	11	few	TRBJ2-1	.	CASSTTGEQFF	TGTGCCAGCAGTACCACGGGTGAGCAGTTCTTC
TRBV30	14	.	TRBJ2-5	TRBD2	CAWTSGGYQETQYF	TGTGCCTGGACTAGCGGGGGGTACCAAGAGACCCAGTACTTC
TRBV6-1	14	.	TRBJ2-3	TRBD1	CATGDRFSTDTQYF	TGTGCCACGGGGGACAGGTTTTCCACAGATACGCAGTATTTT
TRBV5-6	14	few	TRBJ1-1	.	CASSSIPVNTEAFF	TGTGCCAGCAGCTCGATCCCCGTGAACACTGAAGCTTTCTTT
TRBV20-1	15	many	TRBJ2-7	TRBD2	CSASRSGRAIPEQYF	TGCAGTGCTAGTCGTAGCGGGAGGGCAATTCCGGAACAGTACTTC
TRBV7-2	13	few	TRBJ2-1	.	CASSSSWYNEQFF	TGTGCCAGCAGCTCATCATGGTACAATGAGCAGTTCTTC
TRBV27	14	few	TRBJ2-7	TRBD1	CASRTGQGSHEQYF	TGTGCCAGCAGAACGGGACAGGGGTCCCACGAGCAGTACTTC
TRBV5-1	15	.	TRBJ2-3	.	CASSLTRQAADTQYF	TGCGCCAGCAGCTTGACCAGACAGGCCGCAGATACGCAGTATTTT
TRBV12-3/TRBV12-4	13	many	TRBJ1-3	.	CASSPALGNTIYF	TGTGCCAGCAGTCCGGCTCTCGGAAACACCATATATTTT
TRBV5-5	16	few	TRBJ1-2	.	CASSTFTGKGAYGYTF	TGTGCCAGCAGCACCTTCACAGGGAAAGGTGCCTATGGCTACACCTTC
TRBV20-1	16	few	TRBJ2-3	.	CSARSLSGFTTDTQYF	TGCAGTGCCAGGTCCCTTTCTGGTTTTACCACAGATACGCAGTATTTT
TRBV7-2	15	many	TRBJ1-5	.	CASSDGLGYNQPQHF	TGTGCCAGCAGCGACGGGCTTGGTTACAATCAGCCCCAGCATTTT
TRBV11-2	13	many	TRBJ1-2	.	CASSSTGQYGYTF	TGTGCCAGCAGCTCGACCGGCCAGTATGGCTACACCTTC
TRBV29-1	13	.	TRBJ2-7	.	CSVEGRGNYEQYF	TGCAGCGTTGAAGGCAGGGGCAACTACGAGCAGTACTTC